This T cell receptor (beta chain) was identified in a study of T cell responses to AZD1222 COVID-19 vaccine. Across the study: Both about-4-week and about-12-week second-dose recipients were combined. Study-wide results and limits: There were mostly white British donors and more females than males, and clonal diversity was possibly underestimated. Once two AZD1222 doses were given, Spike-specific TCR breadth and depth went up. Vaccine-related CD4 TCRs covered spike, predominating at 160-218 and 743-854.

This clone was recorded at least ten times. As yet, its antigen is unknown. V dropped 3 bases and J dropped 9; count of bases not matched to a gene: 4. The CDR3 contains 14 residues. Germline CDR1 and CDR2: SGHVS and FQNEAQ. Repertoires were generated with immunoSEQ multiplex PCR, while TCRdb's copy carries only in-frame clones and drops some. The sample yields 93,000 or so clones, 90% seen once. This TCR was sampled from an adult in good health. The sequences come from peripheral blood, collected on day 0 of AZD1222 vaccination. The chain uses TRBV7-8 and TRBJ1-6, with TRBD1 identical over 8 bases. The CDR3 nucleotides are TGTGCCAGCAGCTTTCGACAGGGGAGTTCACCCCTCCACTTT. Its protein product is CASSFRQGSSPLHF.